This is a list of T cell receptor beta chains from one sample in a study of Ad26.COV2.S vaccination and SARS-CoV-2 variants. Produced via immunoSEQ multiplex PCR; TCRdb's table is partial and in-frame only. The profile covers some 180,000 clones, with around 88% appearing a single time and 5% to 6.5% taken by the ten largest. The sample in question was peripheral blood, obtained after recovery from COVID-19. The origin of the receptors is a human donor who had recovered from COVID-19. Each CDR3 is given with its conserved first and last residue. The D gene is left open where the match is weak. Only part of the rows carry a size: once, few, many, or a class if the clone is expanded.

clone_size	v_call	d_call	j_call	cdr3_nt	cdr3_aa
few	TRBV18	NA	TRBJ2-3	TGTGCCAGCTCACCAGTTGACAGCACAGATACGCAGTATTTT	CASSPVDSTDTQYF
NA	TRBV7-3	NA	TRBJ2-6	TGTGCCAGCAGCCAGACATATGGGATCTCTGGGGCCAACGTCCTGACTTTC	CASSQTYGISGANVLTF
NA	TRBV6-5	TRBD1	TRBJ2-7	TGTGCCAGCAGCTTTACAGGGGGCGAGCAGTACTTC	CASSFTGGEQYF
NA	TRBV9	NA	TRBJ2-3	TGTGCCAGCAGCGTCTCTAGAGGGGGGGCAGATACGCAGTATTTT	CASSVSRGGADTQYF
NA	TRBV5-1	NA	TRBJ2-7	TGCGCCAGCAGCCACTGGGGGGACGAGCAGTACTTC	CASSHWGDEQYF
NA	TRBV3-1/TRBV3-2	TRBD2	TRBJ2-5	TGTGCCAGCAGCCCTAGCGGGGGGGCCGTCGAGACCCAGTACTTC	CASSPSGGAVETQYF
NA	TRBV10-2	NA	TRBJ2-5	TGCGCCAGCAGTGGGGTTGGGTCAGTGGAGACCCAGTACTTC	CASSGVGSVETQYF
NA	TRBV7-2	NA	TRBJ2-2	TGTGCCAGCAGCTCCCTAGTATCCACCGGGGAGCTGTTTTTT	CASSSLVSTGELFF
NA	TRBV7-3	NA	TRBJ2-1	TGTGCCAGCAGTGAGGCGTCGAGCTCCTACAATGAGCAGTTCTTC	CASSEASSSYNEQFF
NA	TRBV5-5	NA	TRBJ2-5	TGTGCCAGCAGCCCGCAAGAGACCCAGTACTTC	CASSPQETQYF
NA	TRBV30	NA	TRBJ1-5	TGTGCCTGGAGTGAAGGGTTCAATCAGCCCCAGCATTTT	CAWSEGFNQPQHF
once	TRBV29-1	NA	TRBJ1-2	TGCGGGCCTTACGACGATGGCTACACCTTC	CGPYDDGYTF
NA	TRBV7-8	NA	TRBJ1-6	TGTGCCAGCAGGGGGGGCAGGGTTGATAATTCACCCCTCCACTTT	CASRGGRVDNSPLHF
NA	TRBV19	TRBD2	TRBJ2-7	TGTGCCAGTAGTATAGGAGGTCTAGCGGGATTCCACTACGAGCAGTACTTC	CASSIGGLAGFHYEQYF
NA	TRBV27	TRBD2	TRBJ2-1	TGTGCCAGCAGTTTGCGAGCGGGGTATGATGAGCAGTTCTTC	CASSLRAGYDEQFF
NA	TRBV4-2	NA	TRBJ1-6	TGTGCCAGCAGCCCTCGGATTGAGGAGTACTATAATTCACCCCTCCACTTT	CASSPRIEEYYNSPLHF
NA	TRBV19	TRBD2	TRBJ2-1	TGTGCCACCTCAGCCGGACTAGCGGGGGGTCTTTTAAGTTCTCGTGAGCAGTTCTTC	CATSAGLAGGLLSSREQFF
NA	TRBV5-1	NA	TRBJ2-3	TGCGCCAGCAGCTTGGGGCGGGGGCCAGATACGCAGTATTTT	CASSLGRGPDTQYF
NA	TRBV18	NA	TRBJ2-7	TGTGCCAGCTCACCATGGACAGCATACGAGCAGTACTTC	CASSPWTAYEQYF
NA	TRBV11-2	NA	TRBJ2-5	TGTGCCAGCAGCTCGAGAGGGGGGAGGGAGACCCAGTACTTC	CASSSRGGRETQYF
NA	TRBV30	TRBD1	TRBJ1-4	TGTGCCTGGAGGGGGGGCAGGGGGACAACTAATGAAAAACTGTTTTTT	CAWRGGRGTTNEKLFF
NA	TRBV3-1/TRBV3-2	TRBD2	TRBJ2-7	TGTGCCAGCTCGGGACTAGCGGGCTACGAGCAGTACTTC	CASSGLAGYEQYF
NA	TRBV30	NA	TRBJ1-5	TGTGCCTGGAGCCCGGGACCGCGGGATCAGCCCCAGCATTTT	CAWSPGPRDQPQHF
NA	TRBV6-2/TRBV6-3	NA	TRBJ2-7	TGTGCCAGCAGCTCGACTAGGTACCACGAGCAGTACTTC	CASSSTRYHEQYF
NA	TRBV25-1	NA	TRBJ1-1	TGTGCCAGCAGTGCCCCCCCCGGGACACCGAACACTGAAGCTTTCTTT	CASSAPPGTPNTEAFF
NA	TRBV11-3	NA	TRBJ2-5	TGTGCCAGCAGCTTAGGGCAGCAAGAGACCCAGTACTTC	CASSLGQQETQYF
NA	TRBV21-1	NA	TRBJ2-3	TGTGCCAGCAGCAAAGGTCGAACGACTAGCGGCTACACAGATACGCAGTATTTT	CASSKGRTTSGYTDTQYF
NA	TRBV4-1	TRBD1	TRBJ2-1	TGCGCCAGCAGCCATCTCAGGGACAGAACCTACAATGAGCAGTTCTTC	CASSHLRDRTYNEQFF
NA	TRBV6-5	TRBD2	TRBJ2-5	TGTGCCACCGCGGGAGTGGTGCGTGAGACCCAGTACTTC	CATAGVVRETQYF
NA	TRBV5-1	TRBD2	TRBJ2-2	TGCGCCAGCAGCTTGGAGGGACTAGCGGGGTACACCGGGGAGCTGTTTTTT	CASSLEGLAGYTGELFF
NA	TRBV5-1	TRBD1	TRBJ2-7	TGCGCCAGCAGCTCTCCGGGACAGTTCTACGAGCAGTACTTC	CASSSPGQFYEQYF
NA	TRBV4-2	TRBD2	TRBJ2-1	TGTGCCAGCAGCCAAGATTCTGCTAGCGGGGGGGCGGACAATGAGCAGTTCTTC	CASSQDSASGGADNEQFF
NA	TRBV7-9	NA	TRBJ1-1	TGTGCCAGCAGTCGAACTCCGAACACTGAAGCTTTCTTT	CASSRTPNTEAFF
NA	TRBV6-5	NA	TRBJ2-7	TGTGCCAGCAGTAAGGTCGACGCTTCCTACGAGCAGTACTTC	CASSKVDASYEQYF
NA	TRBV6-1	NA	TRBJ1-4	TGTGCCAGCAGTGAAAGCCAGGGGAGTGAAAAACTGTTTTTT	CASSESQGSEKLFF
NA	TRBV27	NA	TRBJ2-3	TGTGCCAGCAGTCTATACTACACAGATACGCAGTATTTT	CASSLYYTDTQYF
once	TRBV6-5	NA	TRBJ1-2	TGTGCCAGCAATTACTCGCCACCAAACTATGGCTACACCTTC	CASNYSPPNYGYTF
once	TRBV18	NA	TRBJ2-7	TGTGCCAGCTCACCGGTAGGCCCAGACTACGAGCAGTACTTC	CASSPVGPDYEQYF
few	TRBV13	TRBD1	TRBJ2-2	TGTGCCAGCAGCTTAGGACAGGGGATTGGCACCGGGGAGCTGTTTTTT	CASSLGQGIGTGELFF
once	TRBV5-1	NA	TRBJ2-2	TGCGCCAGCAGCTCCCTTTACGACACCGGGGAGCTGTTTTTT	CASSSLYDTGELFF
NA	TRBV5-1	NA	TRBJ1-6	TGCGCCAGCAGCCTGGACAGCTCCCGCGGGAATTCACCCCTCCACTTT	CASSLDSSRGNSPLHF
once	TRBV4-2	NA	TRBJ2-7	TGTGCCAGCAGCCAAGATCGGGAAGCGGGTACCTACGAGCAGTACTTC	CASSQDREAGTYEQYF
NA	TRBV9	TRBD2	TRBJ2-2	TGTGCCAGCAGCGTAGCCAGCGGGAGGGCCGGGGTCGGGGAGCTGTTTTTT	CASSVASGRAGVGELFF
NA	TRBV2	TRBD1	TRBJ1-5	TGTGCCAGCAGCCTACAGGGGTCGCCTCAGCCCCAGCATTTT	CASSLQGSPQPQHF
NA	TRBV10-3	NA	TRBJ2-5	TGTGCCATCAGTGAGGGGCTAGGTCGTTCGACCCAGTACTTC	CAISEGLGRSTQYF
NA	TRBV11-2	TRBD2	TRBJ2-1	TGTGCCAGCAGCTTGCGGGCGGCGGGGGTCTACAATGAGCAGTTCTTC	CASSLRAAGVYNEQFF
NA	TRBV2	TRBD2	TRBJ2-7	TGTGCCAGCAGAGGACTAGCGGGAGACGAGCAGTACTTC	CASRGLAGDEQYF
NA	TRBV21-1	NA	TRBJ2-7	TGTGCCAGCAGTACAGGGGTTGAGCAGTACTTC	CASSTGVEQYF
once	TRBV10-1	TRBD1	TRBJ2-7	TGCGCCAGCAGCCCCGGGACAGGGACCTCCGAGCAGTACTTC	CASSPGTGTSEQYF
NA	TRBV5-5	TRBD1	TRBJ1-5	TGTGCCAGCAGACCCACAGGGGGAGTGAATCAGCCCCAGCATTTT	CASRPTGGVNQPQHF
NA	TRBV28	NA	TRBJ1-6	TGTGCCTCGTCCGGTGTTAGCTCCTATAATTCACCCCTCCACTTT	CASSGVSSYNSPLHF